This TCR beta chain was profiled in a study of blood T cells in healthy people across ages. Next came a second PCR, run for about 7 to 12 cycles, which used a sample-barcoded 5' primer along with a J-beta primer mix. TCRdb recomputed calls from the 5' RACE reads with MiXCR, one row per CDR3 protein. Of some 690,000 distinct CDR3 sequences detected, 22% appear once; the ten largest clones hold about 22%. Collection of approximately 9.3 milliliters of peripheral blood was performed for each donor. CDR1 is SGHVS, CDR2 FNYEAQ, per germline. Between the trimmed V and J ends, which lost 5 bases and 10 bases, there was a span of 14 bases. This CDR3 is 12 amino acids long.

The chain is built from TRBV7-6 and TRBJ1-1, with D perhaps TRBD1 (6 bases). The sample was blood. This TCR was recovered from a man aged 65-85 years in good health. This CDR3 reads CASSPVQGAAFF. The CDR3 bases are TGTGCCAGCAGCCCAGTACAGGGTGCAGCTTTCTTT. The full variable domain, rest sourced from reference TRBV7-6 and TRBJ1-1, is GAGVSQSPRYKVTKRGQDVALRCDPISGHVSLYWYRQALGQGPEFLTYFNYEAQQDKSGLPNDRFSAERPEGSISTLTIQRTEQRDSAMYRCASSPVQGAAFFGQGTRLTVV.